This T cell receptor beta chain comes out of a study of T cells expressing NK-cell markers. Synthesis of TCR beta cDNA relied on 5'RACE template switching carrying UMIs. TCRdb re-analyzed the 5' RACE reads; it lists each CDR3 protein once, without DNA. The sample includes 250,000 to 300,000 distinct CDR3 sequences. Findings and limits, study-wide: Clones of NKG2C+ T cells that had expanded were of unclear HCMV specificity.

A remark on this clonotype: Its antigen is not known.

CDR3 length: 14 amino acids. The rearrangement uses TRBV12-3 or TRBV12-4 and TRBJ1-1; without DNA, the TCRdb call of TRBD1 cannot be checked. Material: blood T cells: a sorted CD56 or NKG2C T cell subset, CD4+ or CD8+ T cells, or bulk PBMC T cells (not recorded which). This TCR came from a young man in good health. The CDR3 is CASSLVQGNTEAFF.